This TCR beta chain derives from a study of response to subunit inactivated influenza vaccine. V shed 4 bases and J 6 bases; nucleotides not matched to a gene: 5. The CDR3 is made up of 16 amino acids. Per germline, CDR1 SGHRS and CDR2 YFSETQ. TCRdb re-called the RT-PCR reads with MiXCR, one entry per CDR3 protein. The profile shows 500,000 to 700,000 distinct CDR3 sequences, approximately 20% of them singletons. This clonotype appeared a few times. These same data were also listed under a study on T cells expressing NK-cell markers. That paper states: cDNA encoding TCR beta was synthesized via 5'RACE template switching incorporating UMIs. Sorted CD3+CD56+NKG2C+, CD3+CD56+NKG2C- and CD3+CD56-NKG2C+ T cells supplied TCR beta repertoires. Out of eight donors sequenced, seven tested HCMV-seropositive and the remaining one seronegative. Anti-gamma-delta TCR antibody use in several experiments restricted sorting to alpha-beta TCR T cells. More than 5 donors had dominant NKG2C+ clonotypes that comprised about 1.0-8% of their CD8+ T cells.

Sequenced material: CD4+ T cells sorted from PBMCs, taken 12 days after vaccination. The chain employs TRBV5-1 and TRBJ2-1; 15 nucleotides match TRBD2. The receptor comes from a man aged 45-65 years who received an inactivated influenza vaccine. Here the CDR3 reads CASSPGLAGGPNEQFF. As DNA, the CDR3 is TGCGCCAGCAGCCCAGGACTAGCGGGGGGGCCCAATGAGCAGTTCTTC.